The 23 T cell receptor beta chains below all came from one sample that was sequenced in a study of T cells in Graves' hyperthyroidism and ophthalmopathy. RNA transcripts provided the source from which TCR beta CDR3 regions were amplified. HTBI primers drove first-round RT-PCR of the TCR CDR3. One entry per CDR3 protein, called by TCRdb with MiXCR from the multiplex PCR reads. The table records some 570,000 distinct CDR3 sequences, approximately 15% of them present only once. Sequencing was carried out using blood. Source of these receptors: a woman under 30 with Graves' ophthalmopathy.

J is TRBJ2-1 and V is TRBV9, with 11 nucleotides matching TRBD2. The CDR3 is made up of 17 amino acids. Germline trimming cut 1 base from V and 3 bases from J; bases unmatched to any gene: 6. Per the germline V gene, CDR1 is SGDLS and CDR2 is YYNGEE. The CDR3 DNA reads TGTGCCAGCAGCGTACGCGGACTAGCGGGCCTCTACAATGAGCAGTTCTTC. It codes for CASSVRGLAGLYNEQFF.

In its sample, this clonotype was seen many times. The rearrangement links TRBV20-1 to TRBJ2-3, with 8 nucleotides matching TRBD2. Germline CDR1 reads DFQATT; CDR2 reads SNEGSKA (reference sequence). This CDR3 has 15 amino acids. Trimming removed 5 bases from V and 6 bases from J; junction bases left unmatched: 13. CDR3 sequence: CSAPDREGARDTQYF. In DNA form, the CDR3 reads TGCAGTGCTCCGGATCGGGAGGGCGCCAGGGATACGCAGTATTTT.

Many counts were recorded for this clonotype. V gene TRBV19 combines with J gene TRBJ1-5, with D unresolved. CDR1 and CDR2 (germline): LNHDA, SQIVND (reference sequence). The V and J ends lost 4 bases and 4 bases respectively, with 8 bases between them. The CDR3 is 13 amino acids. In DNA, the CDR3 is TGTGCCAGTAGTACCCCTCGTAATCAGCCCCAGCATTTT. Its translation: CASSTPRNQPQHF.

The sample holds many counts of this clonotype. The chain employs TRBV28 and TRBJ1-2; a weak D match, TRBD1 (5 bases). Germline CDR1 is MDHEN and CDR2 is SYDVKM. The CDR3 runs 14 residues. With 3 bases removed from V and 4 bases from J, the gap between germline ends came to 12 bases. CDR3 sequence reads: CASSLGGTPYGYTF. CDR3 bases: TGTGCCAGCAGTTTGGGGGGAACTCCCTATGGCTACACCTTC.

The V gene is TRBV6-1, the J gene TRBJ2-2; a weak D match, TRBD2 (5 bases). V was pared by 6 bases and J by 7 bases, with 12 bases between. Germline CDR1 is MNHNS and CDR2 is SASEGT. CDR3 length equals 13 residues. CDR3 residues: CASSRYRDGELFF. The DNA of the CDR3 is TGTGCCAGCAGCCGTTATCGGGACGGGGAGCTGTTTTTT.

The table lists this clonotype with many counts. The chain is built from TRBV20-1 and TRBJ1-5; D call uncertain. V was cut by 5 bases and J by 5 bases, with 16 bases left in between. Germline assignment: CDR1 DFQATT and CDR2 SNEGSKA (reference sequence). The CDR3 extends over 14 amino acids. CDR3 amino acids: CSALRVGVDQPQHF. The CDR3, as DNA: TGCAGTGCTTTAAGGGTTGGGGTGGATCAGCCCCAGCATTTT.

In its sample, this clonotype was seen a few times. The rearrangement links TRBV6-5 to TRBJ2-1; 7 nucleotides agree with TRBD2. Trimming removed 2 bases from V and 1 base from J; junction bases left unmatched: 23. The germline gives CDR1 MNHEY, CDR2 SVGAGI. This CDR3 comprises 22 residues. The CDR3 reads CASSYPFLLPGGRVKSYNEQFF. The CDR3 DNA sequence: TGTGCCAGCAGTTACCCCTTCCTACTTCCCGGGGGGAGGGTAAAGTCCTACAATGAGCAGTTCTTC.

This clonotype was counted ten times or more. The chain joins TRBV24-1 to TRBJ1-4, with 9 positions matching TRBD1. V was pared by 7 bases and J by 7 bases, with 6 bases of the junction left unmatched. The CDR3 has 14 amino acids. Germline V gene data show CDR1 as KGHDR and CDR2 as SFDVKD. The CDR3 sequence is CATRDRGWVEKLFF. CDR3 in DNA: TGTGCCACCAGGGACAGGGGATGGGTTGAAAAACTGTTTTTT.

This clonotype was seen repeatedly, ten times or more. The gene calls are TRBV9 and TRBJ2-1; D is unresolved. With 0 bases removed from V and 8 bases from J, the gap between germline ends came to 6 bases. Germline assignment: CDR1 SGDLS and CDR2 YYNGEE. The CDR3 length is 12 residues. The CDR3 sequence is CASSVGSDEQFF. The CDR3, as DNA: TGTGCCAGCAGCGTAGGCTCGGATGAGCAGTTCTTC.

The V and J genes are TRBV28 and TRBJ2-3, with 9 bases aligning to TRBD1. The junction had 10 bases not matched to a gene; V was cut back by 2 bases and J by 1 base. The CDR3 spans 18 residues. Germline CDR1 and CDR2: MDHEN and SYDVKM. CDR3 amino acids: CASSLVGTGRVGTDTQYF. The DNA of the CDR3 is TGTGCCAGCAGTTTAGTAGGGACAGGGAGGGTCGGCACAGATACGCAGTATTTT.

At least ten counts were recorded for this clonotype. This CDR3 is CASTLGGLAGIFSSYNEQFF. In DNA form, the CDR3 reads TGTGCCAGCACCCTGGGAGGACTAGCGGGTATATTTAGCTCCTACAATGAGCAGTTCTTC. The gene calls are TRBV12-3 or TRBV12-4 and TRBJ2-1; TRBD2 matches 11 bases. After removal of 7 bases from V and 0 bases from J, the junction contained 17 bases not matched to a gene. CDR3 length: 20 residues.

At least ten counts were recorded for this clonotype. The chain has TRBV5-1 and TRBJ1-1; 8 bases are shared with TRBD1. CDR3 length equals 15 residues. Per the germline V gene, CDR1 is SGHRS and CDR2 is YFSETQ. The ends lost 4 bases at V and 6 bases at J; junction bases unmatched: 11. CDR3 protein: CASSTQTTGGAEAFF. CDR3 sequence (DNA): TGCGCCAGCAGCACCCAAACCACAGGGGGGGCTGAAGCTTTCTTT.

In its sample, this clonotype was seen a few times. The CDR3 bases are TGTGCCAGTAGTATAGCCACGAACACCGGGGAGCTGTTTTTT. This encodes CASSIATNTGELFF. The chain recombines TRBV19 with TRBJ2-2; D gene unclear. V lost 1 base to trimming and J lost 0 bases, with 3 bases between them. This CDR3 region has 14 residues. From germline, CDR1 is LNHDA and CDR2 SQIVND (reference sequence).

At least ten counts were recorded for this clonotype. The chain recombines TRBV28 with TRBJ2-6; TRBD2 is a possible D gene (5 bases). CDR3 length equals 15 residues. Germline V CDR1 and CDR2: MDHEN, SYDVKM. Trimming removed 3 bases from V and 0 bases from J, with 6 bases in between. CDR3 amino acids: CASSFRGSGANVLTF. The CDR3, as DNA: TGTGCCAGCAGTTTCCGGGGCTCTGGGGCCAACGTCCTGACTTTC. Complete variable domain (other parts from reference TRBV28 and TRBJ2-6): DVKVTQSSRYLVKRTGEKVFLECVQDMDHENMFWYRQDPGLGLRLIYFSYDVKMKEKGDIPEGYSVSREKKERFSLILESASTNQTSMYLCASSFRGSGANVLTFGAGSRLTVL.

This clonotype was found many times. J is TRBJ2-1 and V is TRBV12-3 or TRBV12-4, with 9 positions matching TRBD2. The CDR3 totals 16 residues. V lost 4 bases, J lost 0 bases, and 4 bases stayed unmatched. The CDR3 protein is CASSSVAGVSYNEQFF. The CDR3 DNA reads TGTGCCAGCAGTTCCGTAGCGGGAGTCTCCTACAATGAGCAGTTCTTC.

Many counts were recorded for this clonotype. The rearrangement links TRBV28 to TRBJ1-2; tentative D call: TRBD1 (6 bases). This CDR3 is 13 amino acids long. Germline CDR1 MDHEN, CDR2 SYDVKM. The V end lost 4 bases, the J end lost 6 bases, and 12 bases lay between the germline ends. The CDR3: CASSSQNRDGYTF. In nucleotides, the CDR3 is TGTGCCAGCAGTTCCCAAAACAGGGATGGCTACACCTTC.

This clonotype was detected ten times or more. The genes are TRBV27 and TRBJ2-7; D ambiguous. CDR1 is MNHEY, CDR2 SMNVEV, per germline (reference sequence). V was clipped by 6 bases and J by 5 bases, with 11 bases between them. There are 12 residues in the CDR3. The CDR3 region has the DNA TGTGCCAGCAGCTCCGGGTTCGACGAGCAGTACTTC. This encodes CASSSGFDEQYF.

This clonotype was recorded at least ten times. The chain uses TRBV28 and TRBJ2-1; D is unresolved. With 5 bases removed from V and 2 bases from J, the gap between germline ends came to 13 bases. The germline CDR1 and CDR2 sequences are MDHEN and SYDVKM. This CDR3 region has 15 residues. As DNA, the CDR3 is TGTGCCAGCAGTCCACGGGCATTTCCCTACAATGAGCAGTTCTTC. Protein sequence: CASSPRAFPYNEQFF.

About this clonotype: Given a much more abundant clone one base away, this may be a read error. The rearrangement uses TRBV30 and TRBJ2-7, with D maybe TRBD1 (5 bases). The end of the DNA is better explained by TRBJ2-1, so the J call may be wrong. The CDR3 has 14 residues. The germline gives CDR1 GTSNPN, CDR2 SVGIG (reference sequence). CDR3 amino acids: CAWSVGVGYYEQFF. CDR3 DNA sequence: TGTGCCTGGAGTGTAGGGGTCGGTTACTACGAGCAGTTCTTC.

This clonotype has at least ten counts. V is TRBV28 and J is TRBJ2-5; TRBD2 aligns across 9 bases. This CDR3 comprises 15 residues. The V and J ends lost 2 bases and 3 bases, in that order; junction bases with no gene match: 4. The germline CDR1 and CDR2 sequences are MDHEN and SYDVKM. The chain's CDR3 is CASSLALAGKETQYF. The CDR3 region has the DNA TGTGCCAGCAGTTTAGCCCTAGCGGGGAAAGAGACCCAGTACTTC. The whole variable domain, filled in from reference TRBV28 and TRBJ2-5, reads DVKVTQSSRYLVKRTGEKVFLECVQDMDHENMFWYRQDPGLGLRLIYFSYDVKMKEKGDIPEGYSVSREKKERFSLILESASTNQTSMYLCASSLALAGKETQYFGPGTRLLVL.

The rearrangement joins TRBV6-1 to TRBJ1-3; D remains ambiguous. The germline gives CDR1 MNHNS, CDR2 SASEGT. V was pared by 8 bases and J by 4 bases, with 12 bases between. The CDR3 is 13 amino acids. This chain's CDR3 is CASGINSGNTIYF. As DNA, the CDR3 is TGTGCCAGCGGAATCAATTCGGGAAACACCATATATTTT.

The chain joins TRBV14 to TRBJ2-1, with D perhaps matching TRBD1 or TRBD2 (6 bases each). Germline CDR1 is SGHDN and CDR2 is FVKESK. The CDR3 totals 17 residues. Trimming took 1 base from V and 7 from J, leaving 20 bases between them. CDR3 sequence reads: CASSQGDSGQRGNEQFF. The CDR3 DNA reads as TGTGCCAGCAGCCAAGGGGACTCAGGTCAGAGGGGGAATGAGCAGTTCTTC.

The chain carries TRBV20-1 and TRBJ2-1; D not certain. The V and J ends lost 0 bases and 4 bases respectively, with 7 bases between them. The CDR3 spans 13 residues. The V gene's germline CDR1 is DFQATT and CDR2 SNEGSKA (reference sequence). The CDR3 nucleotides read TGCAGTGCTAGAGATCAGGAGTACAATGAGCAGTTCTTC. It codes for CSARDQEYNEQFF.